This TCR beta chain was found in a study of cytomegalovirus exposure and HLA in healthy donors. The CDR3 length is 15 residues. Germline values: CDR1 LNHNV, CDR2 YYDKDF (reference sequence). The V segment lost 3 bases and the J segment 2 bases; nucleotides outside the gene matches: 3. Both 60 Vbeta primers and 13 Jbeta primers went into the PCR. Using immunoSEQ multiplex PCR, the repertoire was profiled, and TCRdb retains in-frame clones only, with some absent. The sample contains approximately 170,000 clones, about 82% of which appear only once. The receptor comes from a male donor in good health and CMV-seronegative. The gene calls are TRBV15 and TRBJ2-3; 9 positions agree with TRBD1. Sequencing used PBMCs. Here the CDR3 reads CATSRDRGNTDTQYF. CDR3 in DNA: TGTGCCACCAGCAGGGACAGGGGCAACACAGATACGCAGTATTTT.